The sample holds a few counts of the clone carrying this T cell receptor (beta chain). No antigen is known for it. V lost 4 bases, J lost 3 bases, and 13 bases lay in between. Germline V gene lookup returns CDR1 DFQATT and CDR2 SNEGSKA (reference sequence). There are 13 residues in the CDR3. This entry comes from a study of post-analysis software for immune sequencing data. Overall study findings and caveats: With TRBV5-6, TRBV5-1 and TRBV20-1 included, 5 or 6 TRBV segments were more frequent in patients than in controls.

Prepared TCR beta cDNA libraries contained unique molecular identifiers. TCRdb re-called the PCR reads with MiXCR, one entry per CDR3 protein. The table lists 400,000 to 500,000 distinct CDR3 sequences, 35% to 45% of them singletons. Sequencing was done on a sample of blood. The gene calls are TRBV20-1 and TRBJ2-7; D is undetermined. The sequence came from a girl aged 2 to 10 with multiple sclerosis. In DNA form, the CDR3 reads TGCAGTGCTAACGTAGGAATCGGCTACGAGCAGTACTTC. This encodes CSANVGIGYEQYF.